This T cell receptor (beta chain) was obtained from a study of blood T cell repertoires in COVID-19 (dated by TCRdb to 2019 to 2021). Regarding the study in general: Samples from collaborators originated in the United States, Italy and Spain and spanned both the acute and convalescent phases of COVID-19. The prospective study material was composed of cDNA or gDNA derived from T cells, B-cell-depleted T cells, or PBMCs. Subjects who had been exposed to COVID-19, were actively infected with it, or had recovered from it provided the deeply sampled blood TCRbeta repertoires that made up the dataset. The repertoires were released in a freely available public database meant as a resource for research on the immune response to SARS-CoV-2. The samples were drawn from two sources: the first 160 participants of the ongoing ImmuneRACE study, and 1,200 or so subjects contributed by 6 global collaborators. A de-identified subject ID, COVID-19 status, age in years and sex were almost always included in the sample metadata. Where available, HLA class I and class II types were obtained from metadata supplied by the sample provider rather than from assay-based typing. Beyond this particular receptor, the publication reports: The quantity of clinical and demographic metadata differed by source and by participant and was supplied without curation.

Collaborating institutions collected whole blood in K2EDTA tubes following their own protocols. For TCRbeta analysis, collaborator samples were shipped as frozen whole blood, as isolated PBMCs, or as DNA extracted from either sample type. Trimming removed 6 bases from V and 2 bases from J; the gene matches leave 12 bases unexplained. Spanning cysteine to phenylalanine, the CDR3 consists of 16 amino acids. Kept here is only the CDR3 DNA, which spans 48 bases and is read in frame from base 1. The germline V gene specifies MDHEN as CDR1 and SYDVKM as CDR2. The immunoSEQ Assay, a bias-controlled multiplex PCR, was used to amplify TCRbeta CDR3 regions from genomic DNA. On the study's bioinformatics: Nucleated cell counts per sample were estimated from amplification of reference gene primers within the assay. To quantify the absolute abundance of each unique TCRbeta CDR3 rearrangement, sequence reads were collapsed and filtered. For each sample, productive Simpson clonality was calculated by taking the square root of Simpson's diversity index across productive rearrangements. Here the immuneACCESS table is served through TCRdb, limited to in-frame sequences with V and J called. Missing clones are a known gap in these copies; in checked studies unresolved V genes cover under half, and the rest lacks a known reason. For V, J and clone size, that table is used; D and trimming come from the DNA. Within this sample are about 76,000 clones, with 80% to 90% of them counted one time only. The ten largest clones add up to 5.8% of the sample.

As to this clone: The antigen it recognizes is unknown. Base qualities are missing; no much larger clone stands one base away.

This TCR came from a man aged 45 to 65 with active COVID-19. Recombination joined TRBV28 with TRBJ2-7, with 8 bases in between that match TRBD2. Sequencing used peripheral blood. The CDR3 corresponds to CASRKAGGGFTYEQYF. At the DNA level, the sequence is TGTGCCAGCAGAAAGGCCGGGGGGGGGTTCACCTACGAGCAGTACTTC.